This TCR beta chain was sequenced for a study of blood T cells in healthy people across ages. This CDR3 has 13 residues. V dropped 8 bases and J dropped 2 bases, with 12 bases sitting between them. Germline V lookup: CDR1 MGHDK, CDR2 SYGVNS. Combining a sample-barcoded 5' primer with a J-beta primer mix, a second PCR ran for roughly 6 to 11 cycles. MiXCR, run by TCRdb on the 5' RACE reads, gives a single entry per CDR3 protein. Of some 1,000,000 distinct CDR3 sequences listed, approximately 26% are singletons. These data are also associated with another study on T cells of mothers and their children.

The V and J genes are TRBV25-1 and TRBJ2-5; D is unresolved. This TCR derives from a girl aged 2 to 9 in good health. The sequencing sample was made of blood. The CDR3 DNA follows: TGTGCCAGCCTGTCTTGGGGTCAAGAGACCCAGTACTTC. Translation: CASLSWGQETQYF.